The 22 T cell receptor beta chains given below trace back to one sample, sequenced in a study of cytotoxic CD8 clonotypes in ibrutinib-treated CLL. The assay was immunoSEQ multiplex PCR, and TCRdb's table has in-frame clones only and misses some. The table has about 16,000 clones, roughly two thirds seen once. The material sequenced was PBMCs, taken before ibrutinib treatment. Receptor source: a human donor with chronic lymphocytic leukemia.

V is TRBV19 and J is TRBJ1-1; D unclear. This CDR3 comprises 14 residues. V lost 4 bases, J lost 1 base, and 10 bases lay in between. CDR1 and CDR2 from the germline V gene are LNHDA and SQIVND (reference sequence). Here the CDR3 reads CASSKGWENTEAFF. CDR3 DNA: TGTGCCAGTAGTAAGGGATGGGAGAACACTGAAGCTTTCTTT.

On this clone: At one of its ends the junction is not consistent with the germline gene, which may arise from a read error. The chain uses TRBV30 and TRBJ2-7, with TRBD2 matching 9 bases. Germline CDR1 GTSNPN, CDR2 SVGIG (reference sequence). This CDR3 spans 16 amino acids. CDR3 amino acids: CAWSVRRGGVSDEQYF. CDR3 sequence (DNA): TGTGCCTGGAGTGTACGGCGGGGGGGCGTCTCCGACGAGCAGTACTTC.

The rearrangement joins TRBV5-1 to TRBJ1-1, with TRBD1 as a possible D gene (5 bases). The V and J ends lost 0 bases and 7 bases respectively, with 13 bases between them. Germline-derived CDR1 and CDR2 are SGHRS and YFSETQ. The CDR3 spans 14 residues. The chain's CDR3 is CASSLVGREDEAFF. In DNA form, the CDR3 reads TGCGCCAGCAGCTTGGTTGGCAGGGAAGATGAAGCTTTCTTT.

CDR3 sequence (DNA): TGTGCCAGCATGGCGGAGTCCAACACCGGGGAGCTGTTTTTT. Its translation: CASMAESNTGELFF. The genes are TRBV7-8 and TRBJ2-2; D gene uncertain. V was cut by 7 bases and J by 2 bases, with 11 bases left in between. The CDR3 is made up of 14 amino acids. Looked up from germline, CDR1 is SGHVS and CDR2 is FQNEAQ. Filled out from reference TRBV7-8 and TRBJ2-2, the complete variable domain reads GAGVSQSPRYKVAKRGQDVALRCDPISGHVSLFWYQQALGQGPEFLTYFQNEAQLDKSGLPSDRFFAERPEGSVSTLKIQRTQQEDSAVYLCASMAESNTGELFFGEGSRLTVL.

The genes are TRBV5-4 and TRBJ2-5; 7 bases fit TRBD1. V trimming: 4 bases; J trimming: 4 bases; junction bases outside the gene matches: 4. Germline loops: CDR1 SGHNT, CDR2 YYREEE (reference sequence). This CDR3 contains 13 residues. CDR3 in amino acids: CASSQNRGETQYF. The DNA of the CDR3 is TGTGCCAGCAGCCAAAACAGGGGAGAGACCCAGTACTTC.

This chain joins TRBV9 and TRBJ1-2; D gene ambiguous. The CDR3 is made up of 14 amino acids. The germline V and J ends were trimmed by 0 bases and 4 bases, with 10 bases remaining between them. Germline CDR1 and CDR2: SGDLS and YYNGEE. The CDR3 sequence is CASSVGMGSYGYTF. The DNA for the CDR3 is TGTGCCAGCAGCGTAGGGATGGGGTCCTATGGCTACACCTTC.

V usage is TRBV7-8 and J usage is TRBJ2-5; D uncertain. Per the germline V gene, CDR1 is SGHVS and CDR2 is FQNEAQ. The V gene lost 0 bases and the J gene lost 1 base, with 24 bases spanning the gap. The CDR3 has 20 residues. The CDR3 DNA is TGTGCCAGCAGCTTAGCCCTGCTGGTGGTTGGCTCTCGTTTCCAAGAGACCCAGTACTTC. Protein sequence: CASSLALLVVGSRFQETQYF.

This clone occurred once. The rearrangement joins TRBV7-2 to TRBJ1-2; 8 positions match TRBD1. CDR3 length: 14 residues. After removal of 1 base from V and 2 bases from J, the junction contained 0 bases not matched to a gene. From germline, CDR1 is SGHTA and CDR2 FQGNSA. The CDR3: CASSLGTGNYGYTF. CDR3 coding DNA: TGTGCCAGCAGCTTAGGGACAGGGAACTATGGCTACACCTTC.

The rearrangement links TRBV13 to TRBJ1-1; 8 bases align to TRBD1. Germline trimming cut 5 bases from V and 7 bases from J; bases unmatched to any gene: 12. The CDR3 consists of 15 residues. The germline V gene has CDR1 PRHDT and CDR2 FYEKMQ (reference sequence). CDR3 coding DNA: TGTGCCAGCAGCCCCCCGACAGGGGATCGAGGTGAAGCTTTCTTT. Translated: CASSPPTGDRGEAFF.

The J gene is TRBJ2-7, the V gene TRBV5-6, with TRBD1 matching 10 bases. This CDR3 spans 17 amino acids. Trimming took 2 bases from V and 4 from J; bases not matched to a gene: 12. In germline, CDR1 is SGHDT, CDR2 YYEEEE. The CDR3 nucleotides are TGTGCCAGCAGCTTTTACCGGGTGGACAGGGGGATGTACGAGCAGTACTTC. Its protein product is CASSFYRVDRGMYEQYF.

V gene TRBV4-1 combines with J gene TRBJ2-3; a weak D match, TRBD1 (5 bases). The CDR3 runs to 16 residues. Germline V gene sequence: CDR1 MGHRA, CDR2 YSYEKL. The germline V and J ends were trimmed by 1 base and 2 bases, with 13 bases remaining between them. The CDR3 DNA is TGCGCCAGCAGCCAAGCCAGGGTGGTTTCCACAGATACGCAGTATTTT. Translated, it gives CASSQARVVSTDTQYF.

The chain has TRBV6-5 and TRBJ2-7; a possible D gene is TRBD2 (7 bases). The V end lost 7 bases, the J end lost 6 bases, and 16 bases lay between the germline ends. The CDR3 sequence is 13 residues long. Germline V gene data show CDR1 as MNHEY and CDR2 as SVGAGI. CDR3 nucleotide sequence: TGTGCCAGCATGGGGGGGGCGCGTGGCGAGCAGTACTTC. Its protein is CASMGGARGEQYF.

The J gene is TRBJ2-1, the V gene TRBV11-3; 7 bases line up with TRBD1. The CDR3 totals 13 residues. V was clipped by 5 bases and J by 12 bases; unmatched bases: 10. Germline CDR1 and CDR2: SGHNT and YENEEA. CDR3 protein: CASSATQGIGQFF. CDR3 DNA sequence: TGTGCCAGCAGCGCTACACAGGGGATCGGGCAGTTCTTC. Full variable domain (missing parts from reference TRBV11-3 and TRBJ2-1): EAGVVQSPRYKIIEKKQPVAFWCNPISGHNTLYWYLQNLGQGPELLIRYENEEAVDDSQLPKDRFSAERLKGVDSTLKIQPAELGDSAVYLCASSATQGIGQFFGPGTRLTVL.

J is TRBJ1-4 and V is TRBV4-3; no definite D call. Germline V gene lookup returns CDR1 LGHNA and CDR2 YSLEER. There are 15 residues in the CDR3. The ends were cut back, 8 bases at V and 1 base at J, with 14 bases in the middle. The CDR3 DNA follows: TGCGCCAGCTCAGAGGGTGGTGGAACTAATGAAAAACTGTTTTTT. This encodes CASSEGGGTNEKLFF.

The chain employs TRBV4-1 and TRBJ2-2; no clear D gene. The CDR3 has 14 residues. Trimming pared 1 base from V and 4 bases from J, leaving 7 bases between. Germline values: CDR1 MGHRA, CDR2 YSYEKL. The CDR3 loop is CASSQGGSTGELFF. In DNA form, the CDR3 reads TGCGCCAGCAGCCAAGGGGGTAGCACCGGGGAGCTGTTTTTT.

The V call is TRBV6-5, the J call TRBJ1-1; the match to TRBD1 covers 11 bases. The CDR3 is made up of 14 amino acids. CDR1 and CDR2 from the germline V gene are MNHEY and SVGAGI. The ends lost 6 bases at V and 10 bases at J; junction bases unmatched: 10. The CDR3 loop is CASSPRDRGAGAFF. CDR3 coding DNA: TGTGCCAGCAGCCCCCGGGACAGGGGGGCTGGAGCTTTCTTT.

V gene TRBV29-1 combines with J gene TRBJ1-4; a weak D match, TRBD1 (5 bases). This CDR3 comprises 13 residues. CDR1 SQVTM and CDR2 ANQGSEA come from the germline V gene. Trimming removed 3 bases at V and 8 bases at J, with 13 bases between. The CDR3: CSVDGPGGEKLFF. In DNA, the CDR3 is TGCAGCGTTGACGGCCCCGGGGGGGAAAAACTGTTTTTT.

The chain joins TRBV6-5 to TRBJ1-5; TRBD1 is a possible D gene (5 bases). The germline gives CDR1 MNHEY, CDR2 SVGAGI. CDR3 length: 15 amino acids. The V end lost 5 bases, the J end lost 6 bases, and 17 bases lay between the germline ends. CDR3 nucleotide sequence: TGTGCCAGCAGTCACGAGGGAGGGACCACTCAGCCCCAGCATTTT. Its protein is CASSHEGGTTQPQHF.

The chain combines TRBV11-2 with TRBJ1-1, with D tentatively TRBD1 (5 bases). Germline values: CDR1 SGHAT, CDR2 FQNNGV. With 1 base removed from V and 2 bases from J, the gap between germline ends came to 11 bases. The CDR3 contains 15 residues. In DNA form, the CDR3 reads TGTGCCAGCAGCTTAGTCGGGGGGAGCAACACTGAAGCTTTCTTT. Translation: CASSLVGGSNTEAFF.

This chain links TRBV5-1 with TRBJ1-4; weak D call: TRBD1 (6 bases). V was pared by 0 bases and J by 5 bases, with 8 bases between. Germline CDR1 SGHRS, CDR2 YFSETQ. The CDR3 contains 14 residues. The CDR3 region is CASSLGQANEKLFF. The CDR3 DNA follows: TGCGCCAGCAGCTTGGGACAGGCAAATGAAAAACTGTTTTTT.

The chain uses TRBV19 and TRBJ2-7, with 9 bases matching TRBD1. CDR3 length equals 15 residues. In germline, CDR1 is LNHDA, CDR2 SQIVND (reference sequence). The J segment lost 3 bases and the V segment lost 7 bases, leaving 10 bases of the junction unmatched. The CDR3 region is CASKDEGQGVYEQYF. Written as DNA, the CDR3 is TGTGCCAGTAAGGATGAGGGACAGGGTGTCTACGAGCAGTACTTC.

This clone was detected a few times. The chain joins TRBV6-5 to TRBJ2-7; 9 bases are shared with TRBD1. V shed 7 bases and J 2 bases; nucleotides not matched to a gene: 3. Germline loops: CDR1 MNHEY, CDR2 SVGAGI. This CDR3 comprises 13 residues. CDR3 in DNA: TGTGCCAGCACCAGGACAGGGGCCTACGAGCAGTACTTC. This translates into CASTRTGAYEQYF.